This T cell receptor (beta chain) is from a study of shared clonotypes between healthy human individuals (dated by TCRdb to the early 2020s). A note on the overall study: A couple of women and a few men aged 18 to 49 years were included in the cohort. Different laboratories and diverse techniques were used to prepare libraries and sequence TCR repertoires, to increase sequencing depth and limit assay-specific biases. To estimate repertoire size and how much clonotype sharing occurs between individuals, the study deeply sequenced the blood TCR repertoires of five healthy adults. Per donor, leukapheresis produced somewhere between about 0.8 and 9 billion PBMCs. What the work shows at the level of the full study, not this receptor alone: Because the study included a small number of donors, the genetic and exposure-history diversity represented was limited. Pairwise subsampling indicated that sequencing depth was expected to affect the degree of clonotype sharing among donors. Sampling was limited to blood, and TCR repertoires in tissue likely differ from TCR repertoires in blood.

V ends up 0 bases short and J 5 bases short, with an unmatched junction base count of 10. The CDR3 spans 17 residues, from the cysteine through the phenylalanine. Only CDR3 DNA is held: 51 bases, read in frame from base 1. The germline V gene specifies SGDLS as CDR1 and YYNGEE as CDR2. Healthy HIV-negative adults with no recently reported acute infections or vaccinations were included as donors. Every donor was a Caucasian adult living in Nashville, Tennessee, USA. For unsorted samples, about 87 million PBMCs were counted, and genomic DNA was extracted using the QIAamp DNA Blood Mini kit. After blood collection by leukapheresis, PBMCs were isolated using Ficoll-Histopaque density gradient centrifugation and then cryopreserved in the vapor phase of liquid nitrogen. As concerns this clone: This receptor's antigen is unknown. No much larger clone exists at a distance of one base, and base qualities are not known.

TCR CDR3 regions were amplified from genomic DNA by multiplex PCR using the deep immunoSEQ assay. Extracted genomic DNA from each cell subset was spread evenly across all wells of several immunoSEQ 96-well plates, with each plate serving as a replicate. For unsorted PBMC, each replicate PCR was loaded with about 280 ng genomic DNA, equivalent to some 27,000 T cell genomes. Ten immunoSEQ deep assay plates were used to sequence unsorted PBMC genomic DNA. Purified libraries were quantified with a Qubit 3.0 fluorometer, sized on a Bioanalyzer 2100, and re-quantified with the KAPA Library Quantification kit. Each immunoSEQ 96-well plate was sequenced on its own single-read 150-cycle Illumina NextSeq 550 flow cell. In the paper's pipeline: Because only junctional sequences without quality scores were contained in the immunoSEQ output, filtering matching that applied to full-length reads could not be performed. To assign V/J genes and CDR3, sequences were annotated using PyIR, a Python wrapper for IgBLAST v1.9, with IMGT germline references. Any read was removed if the V/J assignment was weak (E-value above 1e-6), the CDR3 was missing, or the read contained stop codons, out-of-frame junctions, or ambiguous translated residues. V3J clonotypes were defined by identical inferred V gene, J gene, and CDR3 amino acid sequence. Percentage overlap between repertoires was calculated by dividing the number of shared unique clonotypes by the size of the smaller repertoire. Richness of each repertoire was evaluated using RTK rarefaction, the Chao1 estimator, and Recon v2.1 estimates of unobserved clonotypes. The immuneACCESS repertoire file appears here via TCRdb, limited to in-frame rearrangements. These files lack a portion of the clones; in checked studies, under half of the deficit traces to unresolved V genes, and the cause of the others is not known. V, J and clone size were drawn from that table, and D and trimming were deduced from the DNA. Present in this sample are around 450,000 clones, roughly 77% of which were seen just once. Together, the top ten hold about 12% of the sample.

The TCR was taken from a woman aged 40 to 49 in good health. Some clones in this sample may be carry-over from other donors' samples. The chain is made from TRBV9 and TRBJ2-5, with TRBD2 matching 10 junction bases. Source material: PBMCs. The nucleotide sequence reads as follows: TGTGCCAGCAGCGTAGATAGCGGGAGGTCTCGGGGGGAGACCCAGTACTTC. Its coded protein is CASSVDSGRSRGETQYF.